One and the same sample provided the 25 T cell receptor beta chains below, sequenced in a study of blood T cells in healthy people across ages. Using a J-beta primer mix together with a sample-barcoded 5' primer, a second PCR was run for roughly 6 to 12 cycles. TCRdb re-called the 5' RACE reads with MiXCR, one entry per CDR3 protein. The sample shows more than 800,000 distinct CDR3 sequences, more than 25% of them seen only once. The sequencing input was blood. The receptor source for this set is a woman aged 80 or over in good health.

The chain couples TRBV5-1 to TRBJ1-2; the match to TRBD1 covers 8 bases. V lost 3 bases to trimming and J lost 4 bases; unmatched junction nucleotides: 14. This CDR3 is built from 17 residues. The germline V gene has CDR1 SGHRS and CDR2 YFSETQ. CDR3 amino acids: CASSSRLQGEEGYGYTF. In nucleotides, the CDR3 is TGCGCCAGCAGCTCTCGGTTACAGGGGGAAGAAGGCTATGGCTACACCTTC.

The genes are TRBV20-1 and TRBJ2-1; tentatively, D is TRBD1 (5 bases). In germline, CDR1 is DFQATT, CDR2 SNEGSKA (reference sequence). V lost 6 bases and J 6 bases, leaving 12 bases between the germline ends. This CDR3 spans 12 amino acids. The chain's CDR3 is CSAIDSINEQFF. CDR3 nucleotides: TGCAGTGCGATTGACAGTATCAATGAGCAGTTCTTC.

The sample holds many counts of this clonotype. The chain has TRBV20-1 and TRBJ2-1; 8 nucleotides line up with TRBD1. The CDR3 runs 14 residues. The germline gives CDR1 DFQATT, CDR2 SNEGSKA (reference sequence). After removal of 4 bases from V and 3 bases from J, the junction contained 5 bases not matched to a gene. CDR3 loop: CSAKQGGFYNEQFF. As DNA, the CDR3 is TGCAGTGCTAAACAGGGGGGTTTCTACAATGAGCAGTTCTTC.

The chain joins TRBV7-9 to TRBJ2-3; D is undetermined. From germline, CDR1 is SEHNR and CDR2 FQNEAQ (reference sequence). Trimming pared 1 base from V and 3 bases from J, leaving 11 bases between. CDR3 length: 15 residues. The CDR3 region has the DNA TGTGCCAGCAGCTTAGGGCCCCGGGCGACAGATACGCAGTATTTT. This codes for CASSLGPRATDTQYF.

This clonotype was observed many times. The CDR3 sequence is CASSELPGSSTDTQYF. In nucleotides, the CDR3 is TGTGCCAGCAGTGAATTGCCAGGGAGTTCCACAGATACGCAGTATTTT. The chain carries TRBV25-1 and TRBJ2-3; D tentatively fits TRBD1 or TRBD2 (5 bases each). Germline values: CDR1 MGHDK, CDR2 SYGVNS. The CDR3 has 16 residues. The V gene lost 1 base and the J gene lost 2 bases, with 13 bases spanning the gap.

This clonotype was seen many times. The CDR3 loop is CASSRSRTSGGSYNEQFF. CDR3 DNA: TGTGCCAGCAGCCGATCCCGGACTAGCGGGGGCTCCTACAATGAGCAGTTCTTC. The chain is built from TRBV7-8 and TRBJ2-1; 13 bases align to TRBD2. The length of the CDR3 is 18 residues. The ends lost 5 bases at V and 0 bases at J; junction bases unmatched: 7. Germline lookup yields CDR1 SGHVS and CDR2 FQNEAQ.

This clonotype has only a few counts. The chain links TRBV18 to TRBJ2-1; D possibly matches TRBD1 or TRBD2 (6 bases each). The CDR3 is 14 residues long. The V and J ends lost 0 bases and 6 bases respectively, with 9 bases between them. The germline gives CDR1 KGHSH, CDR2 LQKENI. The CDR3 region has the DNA TGTGCCAGCTCACCACCACAGGGACTCAATGAGCAGTTCTTC. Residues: CASSPPQGLNEQFF.

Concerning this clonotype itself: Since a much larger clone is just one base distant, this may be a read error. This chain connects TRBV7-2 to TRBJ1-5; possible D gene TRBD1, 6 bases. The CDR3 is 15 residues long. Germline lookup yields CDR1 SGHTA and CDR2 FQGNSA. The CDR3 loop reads CASSLGQGHNRPQHF. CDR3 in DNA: TGTGCCAGCAGCTTAGGTCAGGGGCACAATCGGCCCCAGCATTTT.

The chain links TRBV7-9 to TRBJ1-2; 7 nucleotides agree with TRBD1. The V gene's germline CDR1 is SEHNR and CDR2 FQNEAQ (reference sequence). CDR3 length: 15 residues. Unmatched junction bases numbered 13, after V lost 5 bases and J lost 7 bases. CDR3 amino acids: CASSVGGGGFGGYTF. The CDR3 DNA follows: TGTGCCAGCAGCGTAGGAGGGGGCGGTTTCGGTGGCTACACCTTC.

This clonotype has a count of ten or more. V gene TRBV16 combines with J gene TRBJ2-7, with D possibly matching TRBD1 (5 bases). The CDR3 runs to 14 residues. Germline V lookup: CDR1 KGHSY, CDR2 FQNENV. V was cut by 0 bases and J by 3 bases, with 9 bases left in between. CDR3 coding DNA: TGTGCCAGCAGCCAATCGAGTCAGGGCTACGAGCAGTACTTC. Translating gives CASSQSSQGYEQYF.

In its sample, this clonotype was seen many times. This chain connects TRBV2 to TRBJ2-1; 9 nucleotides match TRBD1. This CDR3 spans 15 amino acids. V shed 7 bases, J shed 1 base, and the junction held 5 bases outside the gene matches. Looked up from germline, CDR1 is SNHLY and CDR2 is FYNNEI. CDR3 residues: CASTEQGASYNEQFF. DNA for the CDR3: TGTGCCAGCACGGAACAGGGGGCGTCCTACAATGAGCAGTTCTTC.

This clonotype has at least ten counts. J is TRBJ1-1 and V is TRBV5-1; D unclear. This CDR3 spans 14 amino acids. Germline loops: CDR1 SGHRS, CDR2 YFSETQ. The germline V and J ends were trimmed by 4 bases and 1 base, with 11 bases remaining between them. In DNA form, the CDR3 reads TGCGCCAGCAGCCCCCCACCGGGGAACACTGAAGCTTTCTTT. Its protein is CASSPPPGNTEAFF. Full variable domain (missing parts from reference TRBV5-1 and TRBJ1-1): KAGVTQTPRYLIKTRGQQVTLSCSPISGHRSVSWYQQTPGQGLQFLFEYFSETQRNKGNFPGRFSGRQFSNSRSEMNVSTLELGDSALYLCASSPPPGNTEAFFGQGTRLTVV.

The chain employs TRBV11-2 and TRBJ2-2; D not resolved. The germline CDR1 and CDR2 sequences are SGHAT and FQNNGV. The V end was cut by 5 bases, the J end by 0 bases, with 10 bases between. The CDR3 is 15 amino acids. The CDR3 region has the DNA TGTGCCAGCAGCCGGAGATCCGCGAACACCGGGGAGCTGTTTTTT. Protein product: CASSRRSANTGELFF. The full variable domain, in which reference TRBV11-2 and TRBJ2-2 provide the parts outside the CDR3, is EAGVAQSPRYKIIEKRQSVAFWCNPISGHATLYWYQQILGQGPKLLIQFQNNGVVDDSQLPKDRFSAERLKGVDSTLKIQPAKLEDSAVYLCASSRRSANTGELFFGEGSRLTVL.

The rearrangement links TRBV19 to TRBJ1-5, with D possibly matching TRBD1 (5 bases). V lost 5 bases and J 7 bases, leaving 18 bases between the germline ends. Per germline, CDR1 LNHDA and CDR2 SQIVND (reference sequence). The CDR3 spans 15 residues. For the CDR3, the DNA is TGTGCCAGTAGTTATTCGATCCAGGGTATCCAGCCCCAGCATTTT. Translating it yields CASSYSIQGIQPQHF.

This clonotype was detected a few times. This CDR3 is CASSLAGQGAAEAFF. In DNA, the CDR3 is TGCGCCAGCAGCTTGGCCGGGCAGGGGGCCGCTGAAGCTTTCTTT. V usage is TRBV5-1 and J usage is TRBJ1-1, with TRBD1 matching 8 bases. V trimming: 0 bases; J trimming: 6 bases; junction bases outside the gene matches: 7. Germline V gene lookup returns CDR1 SGHRS and CDR2 YFSETQ. The CDR3 loop spans 15 amino acids. The full variable domain, with the rest looked up from reference TRBV5-1 and TRBJ1-1, is KAGVTQTPRYLIKTRGQQVTLSCSPISGHRSVSWYQQTPGQGLQFLFEYFSETQRNKGNFPGRFSGRQFSNSRSEMNVSTLELGDSALYLCASSLAGQGAAEAFFGQGTRLTVV.

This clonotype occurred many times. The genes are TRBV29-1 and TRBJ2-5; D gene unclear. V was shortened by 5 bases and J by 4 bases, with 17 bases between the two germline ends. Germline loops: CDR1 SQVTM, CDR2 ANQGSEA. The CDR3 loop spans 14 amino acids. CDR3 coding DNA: TGCAGCGTTAATGTTCAAGTCCCCAGAGAGACCCAGTACTTC. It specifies CSVNVQVPRETQYF.

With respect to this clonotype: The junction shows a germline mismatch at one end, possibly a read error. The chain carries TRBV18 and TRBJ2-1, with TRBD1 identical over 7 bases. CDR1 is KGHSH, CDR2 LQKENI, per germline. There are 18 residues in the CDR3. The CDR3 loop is CVSSPRSPGQSSYNEQFF. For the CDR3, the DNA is TGTGTCAGCTCACCACGGTCCCCGGGACAGAGCTCCTACAATGAGCAGTTCTTC.

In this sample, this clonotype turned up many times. The chain's CDR3 is CASSPGTAVGYTF. The DNA of the CDR3 is TGTGCCAGCAGCCCCGGGACAGCGGTTGGCTACACCTTC. This chain uses TRBV7-2 with TRBJ1-2; 7 positions match TRBD1. V trimming: 5 bases; J trimming: 7 bases; junction bases outside the gene matches: 7. Germline loops: CDR1 SGHTA, CDR2 FQGNSA. The CDR3 sequence is 13 residues long.

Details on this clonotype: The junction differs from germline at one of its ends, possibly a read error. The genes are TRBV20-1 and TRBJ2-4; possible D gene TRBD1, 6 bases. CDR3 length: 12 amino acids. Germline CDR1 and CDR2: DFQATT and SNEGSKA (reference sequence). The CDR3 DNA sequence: TGCAGTGCTAGAGGGGGTGGGGGCCCCTTGGCCTTC. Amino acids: CSARGGGGPLAF.

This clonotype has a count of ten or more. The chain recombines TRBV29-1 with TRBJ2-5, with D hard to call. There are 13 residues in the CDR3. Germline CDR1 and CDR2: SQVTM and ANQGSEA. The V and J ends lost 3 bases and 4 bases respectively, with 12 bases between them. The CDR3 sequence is CSVEGSWGETQYF. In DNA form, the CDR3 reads TGCAGCGTTGAGGGGTCGTGGGGAGAGACCCAGTACTTC.

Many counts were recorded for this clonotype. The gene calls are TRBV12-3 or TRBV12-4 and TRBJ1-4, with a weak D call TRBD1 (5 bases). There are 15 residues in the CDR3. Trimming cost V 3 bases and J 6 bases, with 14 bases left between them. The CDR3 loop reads CASSLAGLGHEKLFF. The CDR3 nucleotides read TGTGCCAGCAGTTTGGCCGGGCTGGGGCATGAAAAACTGTTTTTT.

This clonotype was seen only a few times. This CDR3 is CATESGTGFTGELFF. In DNA, the CDR3 is TGTGCCACCGAGTCCGGGACAGGCTTTACCGGGGAGCTGTTTTTT. The chain is built from TRBV25-1 and TRBJ2-2; 8 bases align to TRBD1. Germline CDR1 and CDR2: MGHDK and SYGVNS. There are 15 residues in the CDR3. V dropped 10 bases and J dropped 5; count of bases not matched to a gene: 12.

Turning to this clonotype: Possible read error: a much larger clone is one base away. The CDR3, as DNA: TGCAGTGCTAGAGATGAGGGGCACGAGCAGTTCTTC. Its protein product is CSARDEGHEQFF. The chain combines TRBV20-1 with TRBJ2-1, with D possibly being TRBD1 or TRBD2 (5 bases each). The germline V gene encodes CDR1 DFQATT and CDR2 SNEGSKA (reference sequence). This CDR3 is built from 12 residues. Trimming left V 0 bases short and J 10 bases short, with 10 bases between.

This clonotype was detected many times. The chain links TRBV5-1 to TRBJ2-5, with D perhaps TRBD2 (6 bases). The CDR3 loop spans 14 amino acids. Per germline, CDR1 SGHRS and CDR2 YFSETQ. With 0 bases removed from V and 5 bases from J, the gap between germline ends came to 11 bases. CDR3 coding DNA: TGCGCCAGCAGCTTGGCGATAGGGAGGGAGACCCAGTACTTC. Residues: CASSLAIGRETQYF.

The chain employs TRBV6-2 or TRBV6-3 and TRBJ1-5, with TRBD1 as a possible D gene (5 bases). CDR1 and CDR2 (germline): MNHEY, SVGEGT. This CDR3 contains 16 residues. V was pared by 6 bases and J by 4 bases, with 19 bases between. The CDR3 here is CASREPGPQVNQPQHF. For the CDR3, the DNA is TGTGCCAGCAGGGAGCCGGGACCCCAAGTAAATCAGCCCCAGCATTTT.